The sample holds a few counts of the clone carrying this T cell receptor (beta chain). Method: immunoSEQ multiplex PCR; TCRdb's copy keeps in-frame clones and lacks some. Among some 2,000,000 clones listed, less than 95% were seen once. CD45RO-negative cells were positively selected for CCR7, leaving out terminally differentiated effector memory CD45RA+ cells. Donors comprised only Caucasian adults living in Nashville, Tennessee. The germline V gene has CDR1 MGHRA and CDR2 YSYEKL. With 7 bases removed from V and 0 bases from J, the gap between germline ends came to 9 bases. There are 13 residues in the CDR3. These data come from a study of shared clonotypes between healthy human individuals. About the study: Per donor, three plates held CD4 naive cells, three held CD4 memory, two held CD8 naive and one held CD8 memory.

Sequencing was done on a sample of naive CD8+ T cells sorted from blood. The TCR was taken from a young man in good health. The gene calls are TRBV4-1 and TRBJ1-1, with D perhaps TRBD1 (5 bases). This chain's CDR3 is CASTQGMNTEAFF. The CDR3, as DNA: TGCGCCAGCACCCAGGGCATGAACACTGAAGCTTTCTTT.